This T cell receptor beta chain was sequenced for a study of vaccination and CD4 T cells after COVID-19 (dated by TCRdb to between 2021 and 2023). About the study as a whole: SARS-CoV-2 positivity had been established in the convalescent patients by nasal swab PCR, and mild disease was recorded in about 9 of these patients and severe disease in one. Six males and four females were included in the convalescent cohort, with two Hispanic individuals, seven Caucasians, two Asians and one multiracial person represented. Two doses of either the Pfizer-BioNTech BNT162b2 vaccine (n=8) or the Moderna mRNA-1273 vaccine (n=2) were administered to participants. Post-COVID blood samples were collected from convalescent patients a median of roughly 100 days after diagnosis, with a range of roughly 30 to 161 days. Post-vaccine blood samples were obtained a median of approximately 74 days after the second vaccine dose, with a range of about 13 to 250 days. Culture stimuli were overlapping spike peptide pools from SARS-CoV-2 and from the common cold coronaviruses HCoV-NL63, HCoV-OC43 and HCoV-229E. In control cultures, a CEFX viral epitope pool was used as positive control, an HIV-1 Nef peptide pool was used as negative control, or no peptide was added. In ten to eleven COVID-19 convalescent patients and 4 infection-naive healthy vaccine recipients, the spike-specific CD4+ TCR repertoire before mRNA vaccination was compared with the repertoire after mRNA vaccination.

Points the paper makes about the study in general: In convalescent patients, nearly all vaccine-specific clones (304 of 307) were found to be mono-reactive for SARS-CoV-2 spike rather than cross-reactive with common cold coronaviruses. The median count of SARS-CoV-2-reactive clonotypes went up from approximately 22 after infection to approximately 40 after vaccination, although the change was not significant. Among the post-vaccine SARS-CoV-2-reactive clones in convalescent patients, a median approximately 86% showed up only after vaccination, which suggests vaccine-specific priming. Only a relatively small number of convalescent patients were included in the study, and early timepoints following natural infection were not analyzed.

The receptor library was made with PCR. DNA from cultured CD4+ T cells underwent TCR sequencing with the Oncomine TCR Beta short-read assay at the Johns Hopkins FTIC core. The QIAamp micro DNA kit was used to extract genomic DNA from the cultured CD4+ T cells. The Oncomine TCR Beta libraries from cultured CD4+ T cells were pooled using unique dual indexes and then sequenced on an Illumina iSeq 100. The source study handled its data this way. Non-productive sequences were removed, and CDR3s that did not start with C, did not end with F or W, or were shorter than 7 amino acids were discarded. Antigen-specific clonotypes were identified with the MANAFEST web application by comparing peptide-stimulated wells with reference and other culture wells. To be called positive, a clone needed an FDR below 0.05, an odds ratio above 5, and a productive frequency above 0.1% in at least two of three replicate wells. A clonotype counted as cross-reactive if it showed significant expansion both in the SARS-CoV-2 spike wells and in at least one common cold coronavirus spike condition. Similarity between CDR3 sequences was evaluated in R version 3.6.1 using Levenshtein distances (stringdist) and unrooted phylogenetic trees (ape). In-frame beta chains were kept once TCRdb had trimmed the public reads at Q25 with fastp and called clones with MiXCR. Every CDR3 protein is listed once, alongside the most common genes and DNA of its rows. TCRdb, not the authors, supplied the V and J calls. This sample gives fewer than 15,000 distinct CDR3 sequences in total; 50% of them show up just once. The ten largest clones add up to more than 25% of the sample.

About this clonotype itself: Its cognate antigen has yet to be identified. Per-nucleotide qualities are absent, and no much larger clonotype sits a single base away.

The cysteine opens and the phenylalanine closes a CDR3 of 13 amino acids. Kept here is only the CDR3 DNA, which spans 39 bases and is read in frame from base 1. The junction carries 15 bases between V and J, which are trimmed by 4 bases and 14 bases respectively. The treatment or condition label of this sample denotes: 10-day PBMC culture with coronavirus spike peptide pools or control peptides (ViraFEST assay). To expand antigen-specific T cells with peptide pools and then pick out the expanded clonotypes through TCR sequencing, the study relied on the ViraFEST assay. The positive SARS-CoV-2 PCR tests of the convalescent patients were dated from March to December 2020, before the Alpha, Beta and Delta variants emerged in the United States. PBMCs were cultured at approximately 2 million per well in IMDM supplemented with approximately 4.7% human AB serum and around 10 IU/ml IL-2, with roughly 10 ug/ml peptide pools added. Half of the culture medium was replaced with fresh IL-2-containing medium on days 3 and 7. Once the cells had been in culture for 10 days, the EasySep CD4+ T cell isolation kit was used to isolate CD4+ T cells by negative selection. Ficoll-Paque Plus gradient centrifugation was used to isolate PBMCs from whole blood, and the isolated PBMCs were then either used fresh or cryopreserved at -140C. Each culture condition was generally run in triplicate wells.

The chain uses TRBV12-3 or TRBV12-4 and TRBJ1-6; the D gene is perhaps TRBD1, from 6 matching bases. This TCR was sampled from a human donor with COVID-19. This specimen consisted of cultured CD4+ T cells from blood, obtained after SARS-CoV-2 vaccination. The CDR3 has the sequence CASSYRAIVTLHF. The nucleotide sequence reads as follows: TGTGCCAGCAGTTACAGGGCGATAGTCACCCTCCACTTT.